This TCR beta chain appears in the sequencing data of a study of post-analysis software for immune sequencing data. About the research overall: Recorded disease courses covered relapsing-remitting, secondary progressive and progressive-relapsing multiple sclerosis. Some patients had no subtype annotation.

Study-wide findings and caveats: Five or six TRBV segments, TRBV5-6, TRBV5-1 and TRBV20-1 among them, were found more frequent in patients than controls. Controls showed significantly higher normalized Chao1 diversity than did multiple sclerosis patients. Same-batch preparations were strongly co-clustered by F measure.

CDR3 length: 12 amino acids. V was clipped by 7 bases and J by 9 bases, with 13 bases between them. From germline, CDR1 is SNHLY and CDR2 FYNNEI. Comments on this clonotype: As yet, its antigen is unknown.

Included in the TCR beta cDNA libraries were unique molecular identifiers. Out of roughly 0.85 to 11 million T cells, about 500,000 cDNA molecules were generated. TCRdb called the PCR reads again in MiXCR, with one record for every CDR3 protein. Among hundreds of thousands of distinct CDR3 sequences listed, under 55% were seen once. This clonotype was obtained from a girl aged 10 to 17 with multiple sclerosis. Sample: blood. The chain is built from TRBV2 and TRBJ2-1, with unresolved D. CDR3 region: CASTPTGGEQFF. The DNA for the CDR3 is TGTGCCAGCACCCCCACGGGCGGTGAGCAGTTCTTC.